Shown below are 23 T cell receptor beta chains from a single sample sequenced in a study of shared clonotypes between healthy human individuals. The data were produced by immunoSEQ multiplex PCR, yet TCRdb's version contains in-frame clones alone and is incomplete. This table holds 1,500,000 or so clones, more than 95% found once. The sample consisted of naive CD4+ T cells sorted from blood. Subset: CD45RA+ positively selected. The receptors shown here come from a man aged 25 to 45 in good health.

The chain recombines TRBV5-1 with TRBJ2-4, with D unresolved. CDR3 length: 14 residues. Germline assignment: CDR1 SGHRS and CDR2 YFSETQ. Trimming pared 5 bases from V and 4 bases from J, leaving 13 bases between. The CDR3 coding sequence is TGCGCCAGCAGTTCGGCCCAGTGGAAAAACATTCAGTACTTC. Translating gives CASSSAQWKNIQYF.

This clone has just one count. This chain connects TRBV4-2 to TRBJ2-1; 14 bases are a match to TRBD2. The length of the CDR3 is 15 residues. J gave up 9 bases and V 4 bases, and 5 bases lay outside the gene matches. The germline CDR1 and CDR2 sequences are LGHNA and YNFKEQ. The CDR3 region has the DNA TGTGCCAGCAGCCCGGGACTAGCGGGAGAAGGTGAGCAGTTCTTC. As protein: CASSPGLAGEGEQFF.

This clone was observed once. The V and J genes are TRBV9 and TRBJ2-7; no definite D call. The germline CDR1 and CDR2 sequences are SGDLS and YYNGEE. V lost 0 bases and J 2 bases, leaving 9 bases between the germline ends. This CDR3 is built from 14 residues. DNA of the CDR3: TGTGCCAGCAGCGTAGCCCCGACTGCCTACGAGCAGTACTTC. Translated, it gives CASSVAPTAYEQYF. Complete variable domain (other parts from reference TRBV9 and TRBJ2-7): DSGVTQTPKHLITATGQRVTLRCSPRSGDLSVYWYQQSLDQGLQFLIQYYNGEERAKGNILERFSAQQFPDLHSELNLSSLELGDSALYFCASSVAPTAYEQYFGPGTRLTVT.

J is TRBJ1-1 and V is TRBV5-1; D uncertain. The germline V and J ends were trimmed by 2 bases and 1 base, with 9 bases remaining between them. Germline V gene sequence: CDR1 SGHRS, CDR2 YFSETQ. The CDR3 covers 14 residues. CDR3 DNA sequence: TGCGCCAGCAGCTTTCAGAAATCGAACACTGAAGCTTTCTTT. It yields the protein CASSFQKSNTEAFF.

The chain recombines TRBV7-9 with TRBJ2-1; no reliable D call. V gave up 5 bases and J gave up 6 bases, with 17 bases separating them. The germline CDR1 and CDR2 sequences are SEHNR and FQNEAQ (reference sequence). This CDR3 contains 15 residues. CDR3 sequence (DNA): TGTGCCAGCAGCACCGGGCCTAGTGTTCTCAATGAGCAGTTCTTC. As protein: CASSTGPSVLNEQFF.

The chain has TRBV5-1 and TRBJ2-1; 10 bases align to TRBD2. The germline gives CDR1 SGHRS, CDR2 YFSETQ. The CDR3 consists of 15 residues. The V segment lost 9 bases and the J segment 4 bases; nucleotides outside the gene matches: 10. CDR3 region: CATLWTSGPYNEQFF. The CDR3 DNA follows: TGCGCCACCCTTTGGACTAGCGGACCGTACAATGAGCAGTTCTTC.

Regarding this clone: The junction and the germline gene differ at one end; a read error may be behind it. This sequence joins TRBV28 and TRBJ2-7; the D gene is possibly TRBD1 (6 bases). Germline CDR1 and CDR2: MDHEN and SYDVKM. There are 12 residues in the CDR3. CDR3 in amino acids: CASSKPDSPSSF. The CDR3 DNA follows: TGTGCCAGCAGTAAACCGGACAGTCCTTCGTCCTTC.

The genes are TRBV28 and TRBJ2-3; weak D call: TRBD2 (6 bases). V dropped 2 bases and J dropped 8 bases, with 8 bases sitting between them. The germline gives CDR1 MDHEN, CDR2 SYDVKM. The CDR3 extends over 12 amino acids. The CDR3 DNA reads TGTGCCAGCAGTTTAGGGCGGGGTACGCAGTATTTT. Its protein is CASSLGRGTQYF.

In regard to this clone: Other nucleotide sequences from this sample produce the same CDR3. The chain is built from TRBV19 and TRBJ1-1; D might be TRBD1 (5 bases). Germline lookup yields CDR1 LNHDA and CDR2 SQIVND (reference sequence). This CDR3 has 12 residues. The germline V and J ends were trimmed by 3 bases and 6 bases, with 8 bases remaining between them. The CDR3, as DNA: TGTGCCAGTAGTATTCAGGGTTCTGAAGCTTTCTTT. Its protein is CASSIQGSEAFF.

The V gene is TRBV11-2, the J gene TRBJ2-1; TRBD2 aligns across 10 bases. With 1 base clipped from V and 3 bases from J, the junction kept 9 bases outside the gene matches. This CDR3 spans 18 amino acids. The germline V gene encodes CDR1 SGHAT and CDR2 FQNNGV. The CDR3 nucleotides read TGTGCCAGCAGCTTAGTTTTCGCTAGCGGGAGTTTCTACAATGAGCAGTTCTTC. Translating gives CASSLVFASGSFYNEQFF. Full variable domain (outside the CDR3, taken from reference TRBV11-2 and TRBJ2-1): EAGVAQSPRYKIIEKRQSVAFWCNPISGHATLYWYQQILGQGPKLLIQFQNNGVVDDSQLPKDRFSAERLKGVDSTLKIQPAKLEDSAVYLCASSLVFASGSFYNEQFFGPGTRLTVL.

V usage is TRBV4-1 and J usage is TRBJ1-5; D gene uncertain. The CDR3 spans 15 residues. Germline-derived CDR1 and CDR2 are MGHRA and YSYEKL. Trimming stripped 1 base from V and 3 bases from J, with 10 bases between. The CDR3 is CASSQVAEINQPQHF. The CDR3 DNA reads as TGCGCCAGCAGCCAAGTAGCAGAGATCAATCAGCCCCAGCATTTT.

This chain links TRBV5-1 with TRBJ2-3; D is unclear. Germline CDR1 and CDR2: SGHRS and YFSETQ. Trimming stripped 10 bases from V and 2 bases from J, with 29 bases between. This CDR3 is built from 18 residues. The CDR3 here is CAAKKKPGYLSATDTQYF. The DNA of the CDR3 is TGCGCCGCTAAAAAAAAACCGGGCTATCTTTCCGCCACAGATACGCAGTATTTT.

This clone was recorded only once. The V call is TRBV7-3, the J call TRBJ2-1, with D perhaps TRBD2 (5 bases). The CDR3 runs to 16 residues. Germline-derived CDR1 and CDR2 are SGHTA and FQGTGA. V was clipped by 3 bases and J by 7 bases, with 19 bases between them. The CDR3, as DNA: TGTGCCAGCAGCTTTGTTCCGAGGGCCAACGGGAATGAGCAGTTCTTC. Its protein is CASSFVPRANGNEQFF.

The V call is TRBV19, the J call TRBJ2-7, with D unclear. The CDR3 is 14 residues long. V was cut by 5 bases and J by 2 bases, with 13 bases left in between. The germline gives CDR1 LNHDA, CDR2 SQIVND (reference sequence). As DNA, the CDR3 is TGTGCCAGTAGTCCGATCGCCGGCCCCTACGAGCAGTACTTC. It yields the protein CASSPIAGPYEQYF.

This sequence joins TRBV19 and TRBJ1-2, with 12 bases matching TRBD1. The CDR3 runs to 14 residues. The ends lost 6 bases at V and 7 bases at J; junction bases unmatched: 6. CDR1 is LNHDA and CDR2 is SQIVND in the germline V gene (reference sequence). In DNA form, the CDR3 reads TGTGCCAGTAGACCGGGACAGGGGGCAAGTGGCTACACCTTC. Its protein is CASRPGQGASGYTF.

This chain joins TRBV7-2 and TRBJ2-3; TRBD1 might be the D (6 bases). The CDR3 loop spans 11 amino acids. V lost 8 bases, J lost 6 bases, and 9 bases lay in between. Germline CDR1 is SGHTA and CDR2 is FQGNSA. CDR3: CASLTGDTQYF. The CDR3, as DNA: TGTGCCAGCCTTACAGGGGATACGCAGTATTTT.

The chain links TRBV18 to TRBJ2-1; D remains ambiguous. V was pared by 3 bases and J by 8 bases, with 11 bases between. Germline CDR1 reads KGHSH; CDR2 reads LQKENI. This CDR3 region has 13 residues. CDR3 in amino acids: CASSPQAVHEQFF. The CDR3 DNA is TGTGCCAGCTCACCCCAGGCGGTTCATGAGCAGTTCTTC.

This chain joins TRBV6-5 and TRBJ2-5, with D uncertain. Trimming cost V 5 bases and J 1 base, with 8 bases left between them. Germline V gives CDR1 MNHEY, CDR2 SVGAGI. CDR3 length equals 13 residues. CDR3 DNA: TGTGCCAGCAGTATCGACCGCCAAGAGACCCAGTACTTC. Amino acids: CASSIDRQETQYF.

The chain links TRBV10-3 to TRBJ2-7, with 8 nucleotides matching TRBD2. The CDR3 consists of 13 residues. V lost 7 bases, J lost 4 bases, and 6 bases stayed unmatched. Per the germline V gene, CDR1 is ENHRY and CDR2 is SYGVKD. CDR3 in DNA: TGTGCCATCACGGGAGGGCCAGGGTACGAGCAGTACTTC. It codes for CAITGGPGYEQYF.

This chain links TRBV5-5 with TRBJ1-5, with 7 positions matching TRBD1. Trimming removed 4 bases from V and 3 bases from J; junction bases left unmatched: 7. This CDR3 is 15 amino acids long. The germline CDR1 and CDR2 sequences are SGHKS and YYEKEE (reference sequence). CDR3 sequence (DNA): TGTGCCAGCAGCCTCACGACAGGGAACAATCAGCCCCAGCATTTT. Translating gives CASSLTTGNNQPQHF.

This chain joins TRBV25-1 and TRBJ1-2; no clear D gene. This CDR3 region has 12 residues. Trimming stripped 8 bases from V and 5 bases from J, with 12 bases between. CDR1 is MGHDK, CDR2 SYGVNS, per germline. The CDR3 region has the DNA TGTGCCAGCTCCCCCGGGAGTTATGGCTACACCTTC. Translating it yields CASSPGSYGYTF.

A remark on this clone: Other nucleotide sequences in the sample specify the same CDR3. The V gene is TRBV29-1, the J gene TRBJ2-1; TRBD2 is a possible D gene (6 bases). The V and J ends lost 3 bases and 3 bases respectively, with 6 bases between them. This CDR3 is built from 12 residues. The germline CDR1 and CDR2 sequences are SQVTM and ANQGSEA. DNA for the CDR3: TGCAGCGTTGAGGGGGGCTACAATGAGCAGTTCTTC. This translates into CSVEGGYNEQFF.

The chain joins TRBV5-1 to TRBJ1-1; TRBD1 is a possible D gene (5 bases). The V gene's germline CDR1 is SGHRS and CDR2 YFSETQ. Trimming cost V 1 base and J 5 bases, with 9 bases left between them. CDR3 length: 13 amino acids. CDR3: CASSLYGATEAFF. The CDR3 coding sequence is TGCGCCAGCAGCTTGTATGGGGCGACTGAAGCTTTCTTT.